One T cell receptor (beta chain) is described in this entry. Its antigen remains unidentified. Base qualities are not recorded, but no much larger clone differs from it by a single base. In the germline V gene, CDR1 corresponds to SGHNT and CDR2 to YENEEA. There are 20 amino acids in the CDR3, from cysteine to phenylalanine inclusive. The kept DNA is CDR3 alone, 60 bases in frame from the first base. Trimmed from V: 0 bases; trimmed from J: 0 bases; junction bases lacking a gene match: 12. TCRbeta CDR3 regions were amplified from genomic DNA using the immunoSEQ Assay, a bias-controlled multiplex PCR. Per the source publication's procedure: Within the assay, amplification of reference gene primers was used to estimate how many nucleated cells each sample contained. To quantify the absolute abundance of each unique TCRbeta CDR3 rearrangement, sequence reads were collapsed and filtered. For each sample, productive Simpson clonality was calculated by taking the square root of Simpson's diversity index across productive rearrangements. TCRdb holds this immuneACCESS table with in-frame rearrangements only. Some clones are missing; in checked studies, unresolved V genes explain under half, and the rest has no known cause. V and J calls and clone size are copied from that table; D and trimming were computed from the DNA. Within this sample are around 200,000 clones, with about 87% of them counted one time only. Together, the top ten hold just under 0.9% of the sample.

This sample stems from a study of blood T cell repertoires in COVID-19 (dated by TCRdb to 2020 to 2021). As for the study more broadly: The collaborator samples originated in the United States, Italy and Spain and spanned the acute and convalescent phases of COVID-19. Deeply sampled blood TCRbeta repertoires from subjects exposed to, actively infected with, or recovered from COVID-19 were included in the dataset. Where HLA class I and class II types were available, the types were taken from metadata supplied by the sample provider, not from assay-based typing. A de-identified subject ID, COVID-19 status, age in years and sex were almost always included in the sample metadata. Samples were obtained from the ongoing ImmuneRACE study (first 160 participants) and from 1,254 subjects provided by 6 global collaborators. The repertoires were released in a freely available public database intended as a resource for research on the immune response to SARS-CoV-2. The prospective study material was composed of cDNA or gDNA derived from T cells, B-cell-depleted T cells, or PBMCs. The study at large found these results: Clinical and demographic metadata were provided uncurated, with the amount varying by source and participant.

A second Seattle source provided samples from volunteer blood donors who had recovered from COVID-19. Whole blood was collected in K2EDTA tubes by collaborating institutions according to the institutions' own protocols. For TCRbeta analysis, collaborators shipped samples in one of three forms: frozen whole blood, isolated PBMCs, or DNA extracted from either of those sample types. The TCR comes from a woman in her late teens or twenties who had recovered from COVID-19. Material: peripheral blood. The chain is made from TRBV11-3 and TRBJ2-2; 8 of the junction bases match TRBD1. The base sequence is TGTGCCAGCAGCTTAGATCGAGTGGGCAGGGGGCTCTCGAACACCGGGGAGCTGTTTTTT. This translates into CASSLDRVGRGLSNTGELFF.